This T cell receptor beta chain was profiled in a study of T cells expressing NK-cell markers. The CDR3 has 13 amino acids. The V gene's germline CDR1 is SGHDT and CDR2 YYEEEE. TCRdb re-called the 5' RACE reads, yielding one record per CDR3 amino acid sequence without DNA. The clone table shows roughly 450,000 distinct CDR3 sequences, with the ten largest holding more than 1.4%. This receptor was obtained from a woman between 45 and 60 years old in good health. This chain connects TRBV5-6 to TRBJ2-5; TCRdb proposes TRBD1, but this gene call is untestable without DNA. The sequenced sample was blood T cells: a sorted CD56 or NKG2C T cell subset, CD4+ or CD8+ T cells, or bulk PBMC T cells (not recorded which). CDR3 protein: CASSWTRQETQYF.